This passage covers 17 T cell receptor beta chains from one sample sequenced in a study of memory CD8 T cells in hepatitis C reinfection. Sequencing was performed with immunoSEQ multiplex PCR; in TCRdb, only in-frame clones are kept and a portion is missing. The sample lists around 45,000 clones, roughly nine tenths occurring once. The time point was: late/post reinfection, 12 to 24 weeks after detection. Sorted cells were sequenced directly ex vivo without any in vitro expansion. Sequenced input: naive CD8+ T cells sorted from blood. Source of these receptors: a man aged 18 to 30 with hepatitis C virus infection.

The genes are TRBV4-1 and TRBJ2-5, with TRBD2 matching over 12 bases. The J segment lost 5 bases and the V segment lost 1 base, leaving 2 bases of the junction unmatched. The CDR3 runs to 15 residues. Germline V gene lookup returns CDR1 MGHRA and CDR2 YSYEKL. The CDR3 nucleotides read TGCGCCAGCAGCCAAGGGACTAGCGGGGCGGAGACCCAGTACTTC. Encoded protein: CASSQGTSGAETQYF.

V and J are TRBV5-1 and TRBJ2-1; a possible D gene is TRBD2 (6 bases). This CDR3 comprises 17 residues. Germline lookup yields CDR1 SGHRS and CDR2 YFSETQ. V was cut by 0 bases and J by 3 bases, with 16 bases left in between. CDR3 loop: CASSLVPAGRDYNEQFF. CDR3 DNA: TGCGCCAGCAGCTTGGTACCCGCGGGGAGAGACTACAATGAGCAGTTCTTC.

The chain employs TRBV6-5 and TRBJ2-3; 10 bases line up with TRBD2. Germline V lookup: CDR1 MNHEY, CDR2 SVGAGI. The CDR3 extends over 14 amino acids. The V gene end was trimmed by 10 bases and the J gene end by 0 bases; junction bases not matched to a gene: 4. The CDR3 loop is CAISSGGSTDTQYF. DNA of the CDR3: TGTGCCATTTCTAGCGGGGGTAGCACAGATACGCAGTATTTT.

The chain joins TRBV7-8 to TRBJ2-2; 10 nucleotides agree with TRBD2. V was pared by 2 bases and J by 1 base, with 1 base of the junction left unmatched. Germline CDR1 SGHVS, CDR2 FQNEAQ. The CDR3 runs 16 residues. CDR3 DNA sequence: TGTGCCAGCAGCTTAACTAGCGGGGTGAACACCGGGGAGCTGTTTTTT. Encoded protein: CASSLTSGVNTGELFF.

The chain recombines TRBV9 with TRBJ2-2; tentatively, D is TRBD2 (6 bases). Trimming took off 0 bases at V and 3 bases at J, with 6 bases between the two ends. Germline V CDR1 and CDR2: SGDLS, YYNGEE. This CDR3 has 14 amino acids. CDR3 residues: CASSVGGDTGELFF. The CDR3, as DNA: TGTGCCAGCAGCGTAGGGGGGGACACCGGGGAGCTGTTTTTT.

This rearrangement joins TRBV5-4 to TRBJ1-1, with 10 positions matching TRBD1. V dropped 4 bases and J dropped 5; count of bases not matched to a gene: 8. CDR1 is SGHNT and CDR2 is YYREEE in the germline V gene (reference sequence). This CDR3 comprises 15 residues. CDR3 protein: CASSQRTGGRTEAFF. The CDR3 DNA reads TGTGCCAGCAGCCAACGGACAGGGGGTAGGACTGAAGCTTTCTTT.

The genes are TRBV6-5 and TRBJ1-4, with 7 positions matching TRBD1. V trimming: 5 bases; J trimming: 9 bases; junction bases outside the gene matches: 9. The germline V gene encodes CDR1 MNHEY and CDR2 SVGAGI. The CDR3 totals 14 residues. The CDR3 region is CASSDGQESKKLFF. The CDR3 DNA reads TGTGCCAGCAGTGACGGACAGGAGAGTAAAAAACTGTTTTTT.

The rearrangement uses TRBV15 and TRBJ2-3, with D unclear. The germline gives CDR1 LNHNV, CDR2 YYDKDF (reference sequence). Trimming shortened V by 0 bases and J by 3 bases, and 7 bases separated the two germline ends. This CDR3 is 14 amino acids long. The CDR3 is CATSRDSRTDTQYF. CDR3 bases: TGTGCCACCAGCAGAGATTCGAGGACAGATACGCAGTATTTT.

The J gene is TRBJ2-2, the V gene TRBV25-1, with D maybe TRBD1 (6 bases). The V gene's germline CDR1 is MGHDK and CDR2 SYGVNS. V gave up 3 bases and J gave up 0 bases, with 8 bases separating them. The CDR3 spans 15 residues. Written as DNA, the CDR3 is TGTGCCAGCAGTGAGGGGACAACGAACACCGGGGAGCTGTTTTTT. This gives the protein CASSEGTTNTGELFF.

The V and J genes are TRBV5-5 and TRBJ2-7; 7 bases match TRBD2. Trimming cost V 0 bases and J 6 bases; bases outside gene matches: 9. The CDR3 is 15 amino acids. CDR1 SGHKS and CDR2 YYEKEE come from the germline V gene (reference sequence). The CDR3, as DNA: TGTGCCAGCAGCTTGGTTTTGCGGGAGATGAGCGAGCAGTACTTC. Its translation is CASSLVLREMSEQYF.

The V call is TRBV4-1, the J call TRBJ2-5, with TRBD2 identical over 8 bases. The CDR3 contains 17 residues. V shed 1 base and J 2 bases; nucleotides not matched to a gene: 9. Germline CDR1 and CDR2: MGHRA and YSYEKL. CDR3 region: CASSQGASGRGQETQYF. The CDR3 DNA reads TGCGCCAGCAGCCAAGGAGCTAGCGGGCGGGGGCAAGAGACCCAGTACTTC.

The chain couples TRBV10-3 to TRBJ2-3, with no clear D. V dropped 4 bases and J dropped 0 bases, with 11 bases sitting between them. Per germline, CDR1 ENHRY and CDR2 SYGVKD. This CDR3 comprises 15 residues. Written as DNA, the CDR3 is TGTGCCATCAGTGGAGGATCTTTTAGCACAGATACGCAGTATTTT. This sequence encodes CAISGGSFSTDTQYF.

This chain links TRBV13 with TRBJ1-5; D unresolved. The CDR3 has 14 residues. Looked up from germline, CDR1 is PRHDT and CDR2 is FYEKMQ (reference sequence). With 8 bases removed from V and 5 bases from J, the gap between germline ends came to 16 bases. DNA for the CDR3: TGTGCCAGCGGAATCGGCGGGGAAGATCAGCCCCAGCATTTT. Translating it yields CASGIGGEDQPQHF.

The gene calls are TRBV11-2 and TRBJ2-3, with 10 bases fitting TRBD2. This CDR3 comprises 16 residues. Germline CDR1 is SGHAT and CDR2 is FQNNGV. The J segment lost 4 bases and the V segment lost 5 bases, leaving 9 bases of the junction unmatched. CDR3 residues: CASSTTSGDKSDTQYF. In DNA form, the CDR3 reads TGTGCCAGCAGCACTACTAGCGGGGATAAATCAGATACGCAGTATTTT.

The V call is TRBV28, the J call TRBJ1-1; perhaps TRBD1 as D (6 bases). Trimming stripped 5 bases from V and 1 base from J, with 17 bases between. The CDR3 is 16 amino acids. Germline V gene data show CDR1 as MDHEN and CDR2 as SYDVKM. The CDR3, as DNA: TGTGCCAGCAGTCTCCCACAGGGAGGGTGGAACACTGAAGCTTTCTTT. This gives the protein CASSLPQGGWNTEAFF.

The V call is TRBV25-1, the J call TRBJ2-7; 9 bases agree with TRBD2. The CDR3 runs 13 residues. In germline, CDR1 is MGHDK, CDR2 SYGVNS. J gave up 1 base and V 6 bases, and 1 base lay outside the gene matches. CDR3 sequence (DNA): TGTGCCAGCAGGCTAGCGGGGTCCTACGAGCAGTACTTC. Translation gives CASRLAGSYEQYF.

J is TRBJ2-3 and V is TRBV23-1; weak D call: TRBD1 (6 bases). TRBV23-1 is an ORF, and what it does is uncertain. The CDR3 is 16 amino acids. Trimming took off 7 bases at V and 3 bases at J, with 20 bases between the two ends. In DNA, the CDR3 is TGCGCCAGCAACGCGACAGGAAGAGGGCGTACAGATACGCAGTATTTT. Protein sequence: CASNATGRGRTDTQYF.